This is a list of T cell receptor beta chains from one sample in a study of T-cell memory formation after mild COVID-19. TCRdb processed the 5' RACE reads anew with MiXCR; each CDR3 protein has one entry. This table has about 270,000 distinct CDR3 sequences, roughly 14% appearing once. Sample: PBMCs or a T cell subset sorted from them (not recorded which). The receptors shown here come from an adult woman who had mild COVID-19 (a few samples of this study predate the infection). Cell type and time point are not known. The CDR3 runs from the conserved cysteine through the conserved F or W. Fields, in order: V gene, clone size, D gene, J gene, CDR3 DNA, CDR3 protein. D genes are given only for firm matches. Size tells how often a clone was seen (once, few, many) or the class of an expanded clone, and some rows leave it out.

>TRBV19|few|TRBD2|TRBJ2-1
TGTGCCAGTAGTAGGCTAGCGGGGTCACAGCGCAATGAGCAGTTCTTC
CASSRLAGSQRNEQFF
>TRBV30|NA|NA|TRBJ1-1
TGTGCCTGGAGAGGGGGGGCCGCTGAAGCTTTCTTT
CAWRGGAAEAFF
>TRBV24-1|few|NA|TRBJ2-2
TGTGCCACCAGTGAACCTGGGCTGGGGGGTAACACCGGGGAGCTGTTTTTT
CATSEPGLGGNTGELFF
>TRBV5-1|NA|NA|TRBJ1-4
TGCGCCAGCAGCTTGTTGGGAGACGGAAACGAAAAACTGTTTTTT
CASSLLGDGNEKLFF
>TRBV7-8|NA|NA|TRBJ2-3
TGTGCCAGCAGCAAACGCCTACAGAGTAACACAGATACGCAGTATTTT
CASSKRLQSNTDTQYF
>TRBV10-3|NA|TRBD1|TRBJ2-1
TGTGCCACCAGCGCGGGACAGGGGTTCGATGAGCAGTTCTTC
CATSAGQGFDEQFF
>TRBV20-1|NA|NA|TRBJ2-1
TGCAGTGCTAGAGATTTAGTGTTTAGGACCTACAATGAGCAGTTCTTC
CSARDLVFRTYNEQFF
>TRBV20-1|NA|NA|TRBJ2-3
TGCAGTGCTTCAAGTGCGGGGGCCGGCACAGATACGCAGTATTTT
CSASSAGAGTDTQYF
>TRBV9|NA|TRBD1|TRBJ2-1
TGTGCCAGCAGCTCCCTCAGGGGGCCCCCAATGCAGTTCTTC
CASSSLRGPPMQFF
>TRBV5-1|few|NA|TRBJ2-7
TGCGCCAGCACCGATGCAGGGTGGAGGTACGAGCAGTACTTC
CASTDAGWRYEQYF
>TRBV7-6|NA|NA|TRBJ2-1
TGTGCCAGCAGCTTAGATGCGAGGTTCAGGGGCTCCTACAATGAGCAGTTCTTC
CASSLDARFRGSYNEQFF
>TRBV18|NA|NA|TRBJ2-1
TGTGCCAGCTCACCAATGGCGGGCATGGTGCGGAATGAGCAGTTCTTC
CASSPMAGMVRNEQFF
>TRBV20-1|few|TRBD1|TRBJ1-4
TGCAGTGCTAGAGAGGGGACAGCTAATGAAAAACTGTTTTTT
CSAREGTANEKLFF
>TRBV20-1|few|NA|TRBJ2-1
TGCAGTGCTAGATTAGGCAATGAGCAGTTCTTC
CSARLGNEQFF
>TRBV10-3|many|NA|TRBJ1-2
TGTGCCATCGGCTACAGCTATGGCTACACCTTC
CAIGYSYGYTF
>TRBV7-6|few|NA|TRBJ2-2
TGTGCCAGCAGCCTGGTATTTGTCGGCGGGGAGCTGTTTTTT
CASSLVFVGGELFF
>TRBV5-1|NA|NA|TRBJ2-7
TGCGCCAGCAGCCCGTATACTCAGCTAACCTACGAGCAGTACTTC
CASSPYTQLTYEQYF
>TRBV5-1|NA|NA|TRBJ1-2
TGCGCCAGCAGCTTAACGGCAGGGACTAACTATGGCTACACCTTC
CASSLTAGTNYGYTF
>TRBV12-3/TRBV12-4|NA|NA|TRBJ2-7
TGTGCCAGCAGTTTAGGGCCAGGCACAGGGTATGGATTCCACGAGCAGTACTTC
CASSLGPGTGYGFHEQYF
>TRBV7-2|few|TRBD2|TRBJ2-2
TGTGCCAGCAGCTTACTTGTCCTAGCGGGAGACACCGGGGAGCTGTTTTTT
CASSLLVLAGDTGELFF
>TRBV9|NA|NA|TRBJ2-7
TGTGCCAGCAGCGTAGCTACAGCTGGCTACGAGCAGTACTTC
CASSVATAGYEQYF
>TRBV12-3/TRBV12-4|many|TRBD2|TRBJ2-7
TGTGCCAGCAGTTCGACTAGCGGGGGGGCCTACGAGCAGTACTTC
CASSSTSGGAYEQYF
>TRBV7-3|NA|NA|TRBJ2-3
TGTGCCAGCAGCTCTAACGCCCCAGGGACGGGAGATACGCAGTATTTT
CASSSNAPGTGDTQYF
>TRBV4-3|many|NA|TRBJ2-1
TGCGCCAGCAGCCAAGAAATTGGCCAGGGGCAGTTCTTC
CASSQEIGQGQFF
>TRBV4-1|few|TRBD1|TRBJ2-3
TGCGCCAGCAGAAGACAGGGGGCCGTCACAGATACGCAGTATTTT
CASRRQGAVTDTQYF
>TRBV12-3/TRBV12-4|few|NA|TRBJ2-3
TGTGCCAGCAGTTTGGTCACTGAGAGAGATACGCAGTATTTT
CASSLVTERDTQYF
>TRBV12-3/TRBV12-4|many|NA|TRBJ2-6
TGTGCCAGCAGTTTATTGGGTTTTAAGTCTGGGGCCAACGTCCTGACTTTC
CASSLLGFKSGANVLTF